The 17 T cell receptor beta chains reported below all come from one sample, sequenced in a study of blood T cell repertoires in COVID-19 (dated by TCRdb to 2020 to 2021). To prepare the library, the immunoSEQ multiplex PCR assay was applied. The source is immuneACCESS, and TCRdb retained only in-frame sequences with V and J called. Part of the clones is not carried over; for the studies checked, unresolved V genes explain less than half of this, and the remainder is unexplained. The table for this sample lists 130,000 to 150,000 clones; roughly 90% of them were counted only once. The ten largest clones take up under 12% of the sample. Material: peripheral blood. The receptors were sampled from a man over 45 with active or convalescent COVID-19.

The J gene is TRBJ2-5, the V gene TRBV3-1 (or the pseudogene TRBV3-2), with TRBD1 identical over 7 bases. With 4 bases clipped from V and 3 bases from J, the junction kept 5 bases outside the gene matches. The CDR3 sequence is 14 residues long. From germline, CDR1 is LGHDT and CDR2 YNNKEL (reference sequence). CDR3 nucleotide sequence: TGTGCCAGCAGCCCGTGGACAGGTGAAGAGACCCAGTACTTC. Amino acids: CASSPWTGEETQYF.

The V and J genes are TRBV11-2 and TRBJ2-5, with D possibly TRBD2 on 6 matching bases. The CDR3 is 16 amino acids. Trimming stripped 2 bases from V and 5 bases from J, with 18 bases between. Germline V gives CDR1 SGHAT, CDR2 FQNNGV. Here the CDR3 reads CASSLRRGRVEETQYF. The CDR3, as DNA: TGTGCCAGCAGCTTACGGCGGGGCAGGGTAGAGGAGACCCAGTACTTC.

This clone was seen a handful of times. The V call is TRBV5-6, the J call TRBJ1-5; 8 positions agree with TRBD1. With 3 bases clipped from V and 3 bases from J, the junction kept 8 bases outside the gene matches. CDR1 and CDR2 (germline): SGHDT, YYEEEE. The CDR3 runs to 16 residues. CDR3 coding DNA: TGTGCCAGCAGCTACTTCGGGACAGGTCACAATCAGCCCCAGCATTTT. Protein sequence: CASSYFGTGHNQPQHF.

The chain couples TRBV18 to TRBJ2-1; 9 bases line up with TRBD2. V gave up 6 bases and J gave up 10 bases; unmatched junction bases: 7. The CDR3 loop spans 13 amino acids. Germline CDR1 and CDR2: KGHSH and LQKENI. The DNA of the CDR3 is TGTGCCAGCTCTTTAGCGGGAGCGAAGGAGCAGTTCTTC. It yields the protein CASSLAGAKEQFF.

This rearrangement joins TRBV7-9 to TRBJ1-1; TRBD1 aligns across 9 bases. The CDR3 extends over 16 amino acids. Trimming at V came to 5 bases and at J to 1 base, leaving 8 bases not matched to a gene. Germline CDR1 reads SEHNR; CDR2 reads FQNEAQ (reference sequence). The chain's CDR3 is CASSPPGQGRNTEAFF. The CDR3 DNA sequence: TGTGCCAGCAGCCCACCGGGACAGGGAAGGAACACTGAAGCTTTCTTT. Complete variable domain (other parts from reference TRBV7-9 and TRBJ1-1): DTGVSQNPRHKITKRGQNVTFRCDPISEHNRLYWYRQTLGQGPEFLTYFQNEAQLEKSRLLSDRFSAERPKGSFSTLEIQRTEQGDSAMYLCASSPPGQGRNTEAFFGQGTRLTVV.

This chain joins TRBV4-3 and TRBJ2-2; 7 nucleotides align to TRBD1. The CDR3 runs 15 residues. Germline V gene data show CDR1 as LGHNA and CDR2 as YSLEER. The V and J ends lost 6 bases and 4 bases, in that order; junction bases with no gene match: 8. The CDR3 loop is CASSHSNRGTGELFF. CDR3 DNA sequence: TGCGCCAGCAGTCACTCAAACAGGGGCACCGGGGAGCTGTTTTTT.

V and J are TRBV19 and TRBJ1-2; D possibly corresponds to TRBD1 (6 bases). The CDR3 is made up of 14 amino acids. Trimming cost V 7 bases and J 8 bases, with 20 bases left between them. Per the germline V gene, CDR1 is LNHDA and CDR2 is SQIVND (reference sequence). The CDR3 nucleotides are TGTGCCAGTAAAATTGGGAACAGGGTGGGCGGCTACACCTTC. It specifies CASKIGNRVGGYTF.

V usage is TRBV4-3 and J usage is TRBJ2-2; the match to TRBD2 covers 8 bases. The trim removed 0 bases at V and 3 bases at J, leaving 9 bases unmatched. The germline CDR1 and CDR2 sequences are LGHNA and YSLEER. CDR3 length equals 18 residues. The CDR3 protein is CASSQDPSGSRYTGELFF. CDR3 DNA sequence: TGCGCCAGCAGCCAAGATCCGAGCGGGAGTAGGTACACCGGGGAGCTGTTTTTT.

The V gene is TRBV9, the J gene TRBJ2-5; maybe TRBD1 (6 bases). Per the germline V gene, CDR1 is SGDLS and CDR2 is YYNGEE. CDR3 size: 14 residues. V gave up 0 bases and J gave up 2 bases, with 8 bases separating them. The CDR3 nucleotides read TGTGCCAGCAGCGTAGCAGGACAGCAAGAGACCCAGTACTTC. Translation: CASSVAGQQETQYF.

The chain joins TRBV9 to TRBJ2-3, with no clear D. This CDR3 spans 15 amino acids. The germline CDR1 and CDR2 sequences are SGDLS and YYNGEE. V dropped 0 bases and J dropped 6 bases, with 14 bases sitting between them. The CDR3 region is CASSVGPSSSDTQYF. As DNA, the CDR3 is TGTGCCAGCAGCGTAGGCCCCTCCAGTTCGGATACGCAGTATTTT.

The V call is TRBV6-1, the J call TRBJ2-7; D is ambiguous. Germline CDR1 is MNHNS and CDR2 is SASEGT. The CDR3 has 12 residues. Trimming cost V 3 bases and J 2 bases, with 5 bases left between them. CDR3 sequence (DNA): TGTGCCAGCAGTGACGGTCCCTACGAGCAGTACTTC. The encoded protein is CASSDGPYEQYF.

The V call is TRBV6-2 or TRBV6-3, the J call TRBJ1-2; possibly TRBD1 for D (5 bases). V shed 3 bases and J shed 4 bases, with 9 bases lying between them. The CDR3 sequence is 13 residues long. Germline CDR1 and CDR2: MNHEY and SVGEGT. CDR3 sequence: CASSYTTAYGYTF. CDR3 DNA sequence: TGTGCCAGCAGTTATACGACAGCCTATGGCTACACCTTC.

The CDR3 is CASRYRGSTDTQYF. The CDR3, as DNA: TGTGCCAGTAGGTACAGGGGGAGCACAGATACGCAGTATTTT. The chain uses TRBV19 and TRBJ2-3, with 8 bases lining up with TRBD1. Germline V gives CDR1 LNHDA, CDR2 SQIVND (reference sequence). Trimming took 6 bases from V and 0 from J; bases not matched to a gene: 2. CDR3 length equals 14 residues.

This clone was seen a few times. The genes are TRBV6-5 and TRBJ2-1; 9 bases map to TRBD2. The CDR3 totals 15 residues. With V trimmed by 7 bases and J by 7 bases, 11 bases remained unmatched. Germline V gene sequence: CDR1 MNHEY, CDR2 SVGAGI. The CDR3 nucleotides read TGTGCCAGCACGGGAGCGGGAGGACTTGGAAATGAGCAGTTCTTC. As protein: CASTGAGGLGNEQFF.

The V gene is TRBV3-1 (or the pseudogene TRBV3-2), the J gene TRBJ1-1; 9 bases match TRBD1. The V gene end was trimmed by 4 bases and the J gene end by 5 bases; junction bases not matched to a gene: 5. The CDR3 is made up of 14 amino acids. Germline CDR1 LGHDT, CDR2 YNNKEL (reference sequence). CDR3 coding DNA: TGTGCCAGCAGCCCGGACAGGGGAGGGACTGAAGCTTTCTTT. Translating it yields CASSPDRGGTEAFF.

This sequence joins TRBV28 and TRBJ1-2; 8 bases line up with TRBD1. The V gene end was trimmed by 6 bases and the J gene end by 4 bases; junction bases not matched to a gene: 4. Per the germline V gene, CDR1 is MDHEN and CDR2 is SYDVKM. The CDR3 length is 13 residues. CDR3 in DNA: TGTGCCAGCAGGGCAGGGGGCGCCTATGGCTACACCTTC. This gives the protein CASRAGGAYGYTF.

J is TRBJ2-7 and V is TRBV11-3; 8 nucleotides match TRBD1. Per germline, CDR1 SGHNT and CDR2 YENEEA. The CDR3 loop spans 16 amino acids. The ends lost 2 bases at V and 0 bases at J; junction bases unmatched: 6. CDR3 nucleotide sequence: TGTGCCAGCAGCTTAACCCCGGGACAGGCCTCCTACGAGCAGTACTTC. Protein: CASSLTPGQASYEQYF.